This is a list of T cell receptor beta chains from one sample in a study of vaccination and CD4 T cells after COVID-19. TCRdb re-derived calls from the PCR reads in MiXCR, one entry per CDR3 protein. This sample has roughly 4,500 distinct CDR3 sequences, with around 30% found just once. Which antigens these TCRs recognize remains unknown. Specimen: CD4+ T cells from blood, cultured in vitro. The source is a human donor in good health. Both conserved end residues are part of each CDR3. The D gene is left open where the match is weak.

.,TRBJ2-2,TRBV6-1,CASSEGWGVGTGELFF
.,TRBJ1-2,TRBV7-9,CASSLAQYGYTF
.,TRBJ1-1,TRBV20-1,CSARSSTRLAEAFF
.,TRBJ2-2,TRBV18,CASSPLPGGLTGELFF
TRBD1,TRBJ1-5,TRBV6-1,CATDPRDRGGFNQPQHF
TRBD1,TRBJ1-2,TRBV19,CASSMGQAGYGYTF
TRBD1,TRBJ1-6,TRBV20-1,CSARDRQGANSPLHF
.,TRBJ1-5,TRBV6-2/TRBV6-3,CASSETGRGSNQPQHF
TRBD1,TRBJ1-2,TRBV5-4,CASSLAAGTANYGYTF
.,TRBJ1-1,TRBV9,CASNEVQGGENTEAFF
.,TRBJ2-5,TRBV7-9,CASSLGDTRETQYF
.,TRBJ1-1,TRBV20-1,CSASNSGNGGTEAFF
.,TRBJ2-7,TRBV27,CASSYYEQYF
TRBD1,TRBJ1-4,TRBV24-1,CATSDSRTGNEKLFF
.,TRBJ2-3,TRBV28,CASSKRPTDTQYF
.,TRBJ2-7,TRBV20-1,CSASWPQARHEQYF
.,TRBJ2-5,TRBV7-7,CASSPTGFQETQYF
.,TRBJ2-1,TRBV7-2,CASSPRKGNEQFF
.,TRBJ2-3,TRBV6-2/TRBV6-3,CASSPLDAGSLSDTQYF
.,TRBJ1-5,TRBV24-1,CATSDSDSWDSNQPQHF
.,TRBJ2-3,TRBV5-4,CASSFSRIKGTDTQYF
TRBD2,TRBJ2-2,TRBV7-8,CASSLAGTSGLTGELFF
.,TRBJ2-2,TRBV5-1,CASSLRPNTGELFF
TRBD1,.,TRBV5-1,CASSFITGGEQYF
TRBD2,TRBJ2-1,TRBV10-2,CASTRTSLGYNEQFF
.,TRBJ1-2,TRBV5-4,CASSPGESYGYTF
.,TRBJ1-2,TRBV7-2,CASSSHRGGNYGYTF
TRBD1,TRBJ1-5,TRBV2,CASSPGQGQPQHF
.,TRBJ1-1,TRBV15,CATSRDFRTPQAFF
.,TRBJ2-3,TRBV7-7,CASSLDSGDTQYF
.,TRBJ2-4,TRBV20-1,CSASWGGNIQYF
TRBD1,TRBJ2-5,TRBV28,CASSTPAGGVKTQYF
TRBD1,TRBJ2-7,TRBV5-1,CASSLGWGTGLYEQYF
TRBD1,TRBJ2-1,TRBV11-1,CASSYRDRDNEQFF
.,TRBJ1-2,TRBV4-1,CASSQDPGGRDGYTF
TRBD2,TRBJ2-5,TRBV2,CATQLAGAETQYF
TRBD1,TRBJ2-3,TRBV12-3/TRBV12-4,CASSTQGDPTDTQYF
.,TRBJ2-7,TRBV5-6,CASSSGTATYEQYF
.,TRBJ1-1,TRBV19,CASSIQRAPRRGTEAFF
TRBD1,TRBJ2-7,TRBV7-3,CASSLAGQGIHEQYF
TRBD2,TRBJ2-1,TRBV6-5,CASSYLGLAWGEQFF
.,TRBJ2-1,TRBV6-1,CASSENQGIDEQFF
.,TRBJ2-7,TRBV27,CASSLFPTRIPYEQYF
.,TRBJ2-1,TRBV24-1,CATSDSLAPSSYNEQFF
.,TRBJ2-7,TRBV7-9,CASSLGAVAYEQYF
.,TRBJ1-5,TRBV6-1,CASRLYTSPFRSNQPQHF
TRBD1,TRBJ1-5,TRBV5-1,CASSLGTGLNQPQHF
TRBD2,TRBJ2-1,TRBV20-1,CSAGPGLESYNEQFF
.,TRBJ1-1,TRBV18,CASSDSRDMNTEAFF
TRBD1,TRBJ2-7,TRBV11-3,CASSSGQGAYEQYF
TRBD1,TRBJ2-7,TRBV27,CASRGQGAGEQYF
TRBD1,TRBJ1-6,TRBV27,CASSSWGYNTGQGTRSPLHF
TRBD2,TRBJ2-1,TRBV7-9,CASSLPSGTSGSPSSYNEQFF
.,TRBJ1-5,TRBV20-1,CSAQGQIYSNQPQHF
.,TRBJ2-5,TRBV5-4,CASSWKGWQETQYF
.,TRBJ1-2,TRBV6-5,CASSYSYRYGYTF
.,TRBJ1-2,TRBV20-1,CSAPRVLPHVNYGYTF
TRBD1,TRBJ1-2,TRBV20-1,CSAGDRDYGYTF